The rows below give T cell receptor beta chains drawn from one sample of a study of blood T cell repertoires in COVID-19. Data came from immunoSEQ multiplex PCR; TCRdb stores just in-frame clones and leaves some out. Here the sample spans about half a million clones, 70% to 90% being singletons. Sequences were obtained from peripheral blood. These receptor sequences come from a human donor in a cohort sampled during active COVID-19. The CDR3 runs from the conserved cysteine through the conserved F or W. Fields, in order: D gene, V gene, clone size, J gene, CDR3 DNA, CDR3 protein. A D gene is named only where the DNA matches it firmly. Clone size is given for some rows only: seen once, a few or many times, or a class if the clone is expanded.

D: NA
V: TRBV11-2
size: NA
J: TRBJ1-2
DNA: TGTGCCAGCAGCCGGGAAATTAGGCATGGCTACACCTTC
CDR3: CASSREIRHGYTF

D: NA
V: TRBV5-5
size: NA
J: TRBJ2-7
DNA: TGTGCCAGCAGCTTGTCCGGGACCTACGAGCAGTACTTC
CDR3: CASSLSGTYEQYF

D: TRBD2
V: TRBV13
size: NA
J: TRBJ2-1
DNA: TGTGCCAGCAGCTTGGGGAGCGGGATCAGATATAATGAGCAGTTCTTC
CDR3: CASSLGSGIRYNEQFF

D: TRBD1
V: TRBV7-2
size: NA
J: TRBJ1-2
DNA: TGTGCCAGCAGCTCTACAGGGGCCTATGGCTACACCTTC
CDR3: CASSSTGAYGYTF

D: NA
V: TRBV10-3
size: NA
J: TRBJ2-1
DNA: TGTGCCATCAGAGGCGGGACAGATACTTACAATGAGCAGTTCTTC
CDR3: CAIRGGTDTYNEQFF

D: NA
V: TRBV27
size: NA
J: TRBJ1-1
DNA: TGTGCCAGCAGTAGAGGAGGGACTGAAGCTTTCTTT
CDR3: CASSRGGTEAFF

D: TRBD2
V: TRBV7-9
size: few
J: TRBJ2-1
DNA: TGTGCCAGCAGCTTGAGGCCGGGACTAGCGGTTTACAATGAGCAGTTCTTC
CDR3: CASSLRPGLAVYNEQFF

D: NA
V: TRBV7-8
size: NA
J: TRBJ2-3
DNA: TGTGCCAGCAGCCCGAGGCCCTTCACAGATACGCAGTATTTT
CDR3: CASSPRPFTDTQYF

D: TRBD1
V: TRBV2
size: NA
J: TRBJ1-1
DNA: TGTGCCAGCACCTTCTCGACAGGGGGCGTCACTGAAGCTTTCTTT
CDR3: CASTFSTGGVTEAFF

D: TRBD2
V: TRBV5-4
size: NA
J: TRBJ2-7
DNA: TGTGCCAGCAGCTCACCTAGCGGGAACCTCTTCTACGAGCAGTACTTC
CDR3: CASSSPSGNLFYEQYF

D: TRBD2
V: TRBV3-1/TRBV3-2
size: NA
J: TRBJ2-2
DNA: TGTGCCAGCAGCCAAGGGTCGGCGGGAGGCACCGGGGAGCTGTTTTTT
CDR3: CASSQGSAGGTGELFF

D: NA
V: TRBV30
size: NA
J: TRBJ2-2
DNA: TGTGCCTGGAGTGTCAGAACCGGGGAGCTGTTTTTT
CDR3: CAWSVRTGELFF

D: NA
V: TRBV5-1
size: NA
J: TRBJ2-5
DNA: TGCGCCAGCAGCTTGGGACAAGTACAAGAGTCCCAGTACTTC
CDR3: CASSLGQVQESQYF

D: NA
V: TRBV7-9
size: NA
J: TRBJ1-3
DNA: TGTGCCAGCAGCTCTCTGGAGGGGTACACCATATATTTT
CDR3: CASSSLEGYTIYF

D: TRBD2
V: TRBV28
size: NA
J: TRBJ2-7
DNA: TGTGCCAGCAGTTTAGGGAGGACGGGGGGAATTACGAGGCAGTACTTC
CDR3: CASSLGRTGGITRQYF

D: NA
V: TRBV9
size: NA
J: TRBJ1-1
DNA: TGTGCCAGCAGCGCCCTGGGGGCAATTGAAGCTTTCTTT
CDR3: CASSALGAIEAFF

D: NA
V: TRBV28
size: few
J: TRBJ1-5
DNA: TGTGCCAGCAGTTTATCGACACATACAGATCAGCCCCAGCATTTT
CDR3: CASSLSTHTDQPQHF

D: TRBD1
V: TRBV27
size: NA
J: TRBJ2-7
DNA: TGTGCCAGCAGTAGACACTTATCAACGGGACAGGGGTACGAGCAGTACTTC
CDR3: CASSRHLSTGQGYEQYF

D: TRBD1
V: TRBV5-1
size: NA
J: TRBJ1-6
DNA: TGCGCCAGCAGCAGGCGGACAGGGGAGAATTCACCCCTCCACTTT
CDR3: CASSRRTGENSPLHF

D: NA
V: TRBV11-2
size: NA
J: TRBJ2-2
DNA: TGTGCCAGCGCCGAGACCGGGGAGCTGTTTTTT
CDR3: CASAETGELFF

D: TRBD1
V: TRBV5-5
size: NA
J: TRBJ2-1
DNA: TGTGCCAGCAGCTGGGACAGGGACTCCTACAATGAGCAGTTCTTC
CDR3: CASSWDRDSYNEQFF

D: NA
V: TRBV19
size: NA
J: TRBJ2-7
DNA: TGTGCCAGTACCTTACAGTGGCAGGCCTCCTACGAGCAGTACTTC
CDR3: CASTLQWQASYEQYF

D: NA
V: TRBV7-2
size: NA
J: TRBJ2-7
DNA: TGTGCCAGCAGCCACACTGGCGGGTTATCAGGCTACGAGCAGTACTTC
CDR3: CASSHTGGLSGYEQYF

D: TRBD1
V: TRBV7-3
size: NA
J: TRBJ1-2
DNA: TGTGCCAGCAGCCTCATGGCAGGGGGCGAGGATGGCTACACCTTC
CDR3: CASSLMAGGEDGYTF

D: TRBD1
V: TRBV27
size: NA
J: TRBJ2-7
DNA: TGTGCCAGCAGCCACATAACAGGGGGAATCACCTACGAGCAGTACTTC
CDR3: CASSHITGGITYEQYF

D: NA
V: TRBV5-4
size: NA
J: TRBJ2-2
DNA: TGTGCCAGCAGTCTCCCCAGGGGGGACACCGGGGAGCTGTTTTTT
CDR3: CASSLPRGDTGELFF

D: NA
V: TRBV3-1/TRBV3-2
size: NA
J: TRBJ1-1
DNA: TGTGCCAGCAGCCAGGGACGGGAGGGCGCTTTCTTT
CDR3: CASSQGREGAFF

D: NA
V: TRBV5-1
size: NA
J: TRBJ2-5
DNA: TGCGCCAGCAGCTTGGCTGAGACCCAGTACTTC
CDR3: CASSLAETQYF

D: TRBD2
V: TRBV5-1
size: few
J: TRBJ2-7
DNA: TGCGCCAGCAGCTTGGGACTAGCCCTCGGGGAGCAGTACTTC
CDR3: CASSLGLALGEQYF

D: NA
V: TRBV28
size: NA
J: TRBJ1-1
DNA: TGTGCCAGCAGAACTTCTATGGAGGGGATCACTGAAGCTTTCTTT
CDR3: CASRTSMEGITEAFF

D: NA
V: TRBV30
size: NA
J: TRBJ1-5
DNA: TGTGCCTGGGCTCAGCGGGGGAATCAGCCCCAGCATTTT
CDR3: CAWAQRGNQPQHF

D: NA
V: TRBV5-1
size: NA
J: TRBJ1-1
DNA: TGCGCCAGCAGCTTGGAACTGGGGGCGAACACTGAAGCTTTCTTT
CDR3: CASSLELGANTEAFF

D: TRBD1
V: TRBV19
size: NA
J: TRBJ2-5
DNA: TGTGCCAGTAGTACACGACAGGGGAAAGAGACCCAGTACTTC
CDR3: CASSTRQGKETQYF

D: TRBD2
V: TRBV10-3
size: NA
J: TRBJ2-1
DNA: TGTGCCAGTGGGGGGAGCGGGGGCTCCTACAATGAGCAGTTCTTC
CDR3: CASGGSGGSYNEQFF

D: TRBD2
V: TRBV11-3
size: NA
J: TRBJ2-2
DNA: TGTGCCAGCAGCTTAGCCAGCGGGAGGGCCACACTCAACACCGGGGAGCTGTTTTTT
CDR3: CASSLASGRATLNTGELFF

D: NA
V: TRBV5-6
size: once
J: TRBJ2-3
DNA: TGTGCCAGCAGCTTGGGACTCGGCACAGATACGCAGTATTTT
CDR3: CASSLGLGTDTQYF

D: TRBD2
V: TRBV18
size: NA
J: TRBJ2-1
DNA: TGTGCCAGCTCAACGACTAGCGGGATGGGGGTCTACAATGAGCAGTTCTTC
CDR3: CASSTTSGMGVYNEQFF

D: NA
V: TRBV5-1
size: NA
J: TRBJ2-3
DNA: TGCGCCAGCAGCCTCAGGGGGGAAAGCTCAGATACGCAGTATTTT
CDR3: CASSLRGESSDTQYF

D: NA
V: TRBV5-1
size: NA
J: TRBJ2-2
DNA: TGCGCCAGCAGCTATCCGGACACCGGGGAGCTGTTTTTT
CDR3: CASSYPDTGELFF

D: NA
V: TRBV19
size: NA
J: TRBJ2-3
DNA: TGTGCCAGTAGTATAGCGGATACGCAGTATTTT
CDR3: CASSIADTQYF